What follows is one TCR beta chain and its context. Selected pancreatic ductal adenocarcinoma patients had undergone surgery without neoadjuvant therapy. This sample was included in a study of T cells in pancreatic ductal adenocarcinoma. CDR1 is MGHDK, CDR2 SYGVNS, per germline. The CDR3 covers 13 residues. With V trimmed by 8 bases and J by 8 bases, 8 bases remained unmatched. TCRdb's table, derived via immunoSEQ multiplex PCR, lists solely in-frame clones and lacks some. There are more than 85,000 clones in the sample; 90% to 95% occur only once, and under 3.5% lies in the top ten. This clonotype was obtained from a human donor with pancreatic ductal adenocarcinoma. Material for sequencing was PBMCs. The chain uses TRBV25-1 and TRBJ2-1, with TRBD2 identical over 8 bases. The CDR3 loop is CASGGRWLDEQFF. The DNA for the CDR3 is TGTGCCAGCGGCGGGAGGTGGTTGGATGAGCAGTTCTTC.